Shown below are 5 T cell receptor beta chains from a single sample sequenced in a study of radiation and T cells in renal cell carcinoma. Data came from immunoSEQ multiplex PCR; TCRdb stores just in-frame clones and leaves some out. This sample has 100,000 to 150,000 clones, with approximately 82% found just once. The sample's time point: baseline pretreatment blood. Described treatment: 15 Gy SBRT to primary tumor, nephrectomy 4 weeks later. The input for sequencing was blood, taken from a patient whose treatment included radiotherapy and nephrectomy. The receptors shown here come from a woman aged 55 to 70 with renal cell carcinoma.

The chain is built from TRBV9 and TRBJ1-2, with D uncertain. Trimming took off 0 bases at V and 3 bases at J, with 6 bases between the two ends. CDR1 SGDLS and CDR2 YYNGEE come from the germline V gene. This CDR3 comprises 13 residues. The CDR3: CASSVGRDYGYTF. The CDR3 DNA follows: TGTGCCAGCAGCGTAGGGCGGGACTATGGCTACACCTTC. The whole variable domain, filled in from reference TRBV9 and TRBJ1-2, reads DSGVTQTPKHLITATGQRVTLRCSPRSGDLSVYWYQQSLDQGLQFLIQYYNGEERAKGNILERFSAQQFPDLHSELNLSSLELGDSALYFCASSVGRDYGYTFGSGTRLTVV.

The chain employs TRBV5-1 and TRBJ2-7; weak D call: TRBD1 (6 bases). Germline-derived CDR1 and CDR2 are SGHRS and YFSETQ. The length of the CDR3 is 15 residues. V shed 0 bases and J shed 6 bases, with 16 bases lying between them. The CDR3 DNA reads TGCGCCAGCAGCTTGGTCAGGGACACCGCCACCGAGCAGTACTTC. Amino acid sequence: CASSLVRDTATEQYF.

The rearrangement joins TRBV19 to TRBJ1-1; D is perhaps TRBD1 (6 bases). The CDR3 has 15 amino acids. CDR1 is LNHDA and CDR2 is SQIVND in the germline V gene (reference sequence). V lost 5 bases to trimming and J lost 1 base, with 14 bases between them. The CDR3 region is CASSWGRGRNTEAFF. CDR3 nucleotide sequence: TGTGCCAGTAGTTGGGGCAGGGGCCGGAACACTGAAGCTTTCTTT.

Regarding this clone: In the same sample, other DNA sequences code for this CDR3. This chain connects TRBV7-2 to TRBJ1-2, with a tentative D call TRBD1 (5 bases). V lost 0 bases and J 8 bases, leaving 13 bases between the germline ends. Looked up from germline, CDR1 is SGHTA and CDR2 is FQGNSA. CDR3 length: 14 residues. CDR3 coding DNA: TGTGCCAGCAGCTTAGCTCACCGACAGATGGGCTACACCTTC. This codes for CASSLAHRQMGYTF.

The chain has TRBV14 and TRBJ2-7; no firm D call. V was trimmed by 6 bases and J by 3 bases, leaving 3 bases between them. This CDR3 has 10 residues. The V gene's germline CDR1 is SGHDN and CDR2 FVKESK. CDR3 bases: TGTGCCAGCAGTCTCTACGAGCAGTACTTC. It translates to CASSLYEQYF.